This T cell receptor beta chain was sequenced for a study of blood T cell repertoires in COVID-19. Study-wide background: Donors in the United States, Italy and Spain gave samples during acute or convalescent COVID-19.

Original analysis: Estimation of nucleated cell counts relied on the amplification of reference gene primers. Using immunoSEQ multiplex PCR, the repertoire was profiled, and TCRdb retains in-frame clones only, with some absent. Clone size and V and J calls were adopted from that table, with D and trimming inferred from the DNA. The table lists roughly 110,000 clones, about two thirds of them singletons. This clone was observed a handful of times. This CDR3 is built from 18 residues. J lost 2 bases, V lost 5 bases, and 11 bases had no gene match. Looked up from germline, CDR1 is SGHTA and CDR2 is FQGTGA.

The clonotype originates from a human donor with acute or convalescent COVID-19. The donor label of this sample is uncertain. V usage is TRBV7-3 and J usage is TRBJ2-3; TRBD2 agrees at 12 bases. The source material was peripheral blood. CDR3 nucleotide sequence: TGTGCCAGCAGCATGACTAGCGGGGGTTCGGGGGACACAGATACGCAGTATTTT. Its translation is CASSMTSGGSGDTDTQYF.